This T cell receptor (beta chain) appears in the sequencing data of a study of PD-1 blockade in classical Hodgkin lymphoma. At the level of the study: The nivolumab dose that patients received was 3 mg/kg, given intravenously every 2 weeks. The study, taken as a whole, reports: Complete responders started with a diversity level that resembled newly diagnosed patients at baseline. Exclusion removed patients who began nivolumab under 1 year after ASCT.

Assay used: immunoSEQ multiplex PCR; TCRdb lists only in-frame clones, some missing. This sample has under 4,500 clones; 55% to 65% occur once, and the top ten carry roughly a third. Note on this clone: Its antigen is unknown.

The V and J ends lost 9 bases and 2 bases, in that order; junction bases with no gene match: 16. Germline values: CDR1 MNHEY, CDR2 SMNVEV (reference sequence). The CDR3 runs to 16 residues. Every patient was affected by relapse after autologous stem cell transplantation, while exposure to brentuximab vedotin was not uniform. The sequence was collected from a human donor with classical Hodgkin lymphoma. The chain recombines TRBV27 with TRBJ2-7, with 7 positions matching TRBD2. The sample consisted of peripheral blood mononuclear cells (PBMCs), taken at baseline. The CDR3 loop reads CASSPGTTSRAYEQYF. The DNA for the CDR3 is TGTGCCAGTTCACCCGGGACTACTAGCCGGGCCTACGAGCAGTACTTC.